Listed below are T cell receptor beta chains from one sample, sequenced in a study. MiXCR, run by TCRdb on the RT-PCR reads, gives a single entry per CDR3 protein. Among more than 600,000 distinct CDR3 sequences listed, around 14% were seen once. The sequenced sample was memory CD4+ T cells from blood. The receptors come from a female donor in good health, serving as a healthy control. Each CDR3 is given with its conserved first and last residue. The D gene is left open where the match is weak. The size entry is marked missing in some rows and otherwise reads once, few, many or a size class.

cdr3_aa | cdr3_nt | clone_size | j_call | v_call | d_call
CASSQGLRHPNTEAFF | TGTGCCAGCAGCCAAGGGTTGAGACACCCGAACACTGAAGCTTTCTTT | NA | TRBJ1-1 | TRBV4-2 | NA
CASSGGVTGELFF | TGTGCCAGCAGCGGGGGGGTCACCGGGGAGCTGTTTTTT | few | TRBJ2-2 | TRBV9 | NA
CASSLSGGLNQPQHF | TGTGCCAGCAGTTTGTCTGGGGGACTCAATCAGCCCCAGCATTTT | NA | TRBJ1-5 | TRBV28 | NA
CSAYDRGNTGELFF | TGCAGTGCTTACGACAGGGGGAACACCGGGGAGCTGTTTTTT | NA | TRBJ2-2 | TRBV20-1 | TRBD1
CASSLTQGGGETQYF | TGCGCCAGCAGCCTGACTCAGGGAGGAGGCGAGACCCAGTACTTC | many | TRBJ2-5 | TRBV5-1 | NA
CSARMIEALEAAFF | TGCAGTGCTAGGATGATTGAAGCCCTAGAGGCAGCTTTCTTT | NA | TRBJ1-1 | TRBV20-1 | NA
CASSYGQDGTQYF | TGTGCCAGCAGTTACGGACAGGACGGTACGCAGTATTTT | few | TRBJ2-3 | TRBV6-6 | TRBD1
CASGLGLAGDTDTQYF | TGTGCCAGCGGATTGGGACTAGCGGGAGACACAGATACGCAGTATTTT | NA | TRBJ2-3 | TRBV7-9 | TRBD2
CASSPPDGQETQYF | TGTGCCAGCAGTCCTCCGGACGGTCAAGAGACCCAGTACTTC | NA | TRBJ2-5 | TRBV28 | NA
CASTSPTSGETYEQYF | TGTGCCAGCACCTCCCCGACTAGCGGGGAAACCTACGAGCAGTACTTC | many | TRBJ2-7 | TRBV6-5 | TRBD2
CATSLPEGADKETQYF | TGTGCCACCAGTCTCCCGGAGGGGGCGGATAAGGAGACCCAGTACTTC | NA | TRBJ2-5 | TRBV24-1 | NA
CASSLLDRGEYEQYF | TGTGCCAGCAGTTTGTTAGACAGGGGTGAATACGAGCAGTACTTC | NA | TRBJ2-7 | TRBV28 | TRBD1
CASSLVVGGSYEQYF | TGTGCCAGCAGCTTAGTTGTGGGAGGCTCCTACGAGCAGTACTTC | many | TRBJ2-7 | TRBV7-2 | NA
CASSPTGGLDGYTF | TGTGCCAGCAGTCCAACAGGGGGTCTGGATGGCTACACCTTC | few | TRBJ1-2 | TRBV6-6 | TRBD1
CASSDPLRGHEQYF | TGTGCCAGCAGCGACCCCCTTCGGGGCCACGAGCAGTACTTC | NA | TRBJ2-7 | TRBV6-5 | NA
CASSLDRVGQYF | TGTGCCAGCAGCTTGGACAGGGTCGGGCAGTACTTC | NA | TRBJ2-7 | TRBV11-2 | TRBD1
CASSSWDRGRVGNQPQHF | TGTGCCAGCAGTTCCTGGGACAGGGGACGAGTTGGCAATCAGCCCCAGCATTTT | NA | TRBJ1-5 | TRBV28 | TRBD1
CASSFVGLSGWSGNEQFF | TGTGCCAGCAGCTTTGTAGGACTTAGCGGGTGGTCCGGAAATGAGCAGTTCTTC | few | TRBJ2-1 | TRBV7-9 | TRBD2
CASSLMGGPSGELFF | TGTGCCAGCAGTTTAATGGGGGGGCCTAGTGGGGAGCTGTTTTTT | few | TRBJ2-2 | TRBV12-3/TRBV12-4 | NA
CASSLQGALGETQYF | TGCGCCAGCAGCTTACAGGGGGCGTTAGGAGAGACCCAGTACTTC | few | TRBJ2-5 | TRBV5-1 | TRBD1
CATSGSQGSTDTQYF | TGTGCCACCAGCGGGTCACAGGGGAGCACAGATACGCAGTATTTT | many | TRBJ2-3 | TRBV15 | TRBD1
CASSLATYSGNTIYF | TGTGCCAGCAGCTTAGCGACTTATTCGGGAAACACCATATATTTT | few | TRBJ1-3 | TRBV7-2 | NA
CATLGTSGRASEQFF | TGTGCCACCCTTGGGACTAGCGGGAGGGCTAGTGAGCAGTTCTTC | NA | TRBJ2-1 | TRBV25-1 | TRBD2
CASSYPVPAGTGIYSNQPQHF | TGTGCCAGCAGTTACCCAGTGCCGGCCGGGACAGGGATCTATAGCAATCAGCCCCAGCATTTT | NA | TRBJ1-5 | TRBV6-2/TRBV6-3 | TRBD1
CASSLGAGGEKQYF | TGTGCCAGCAGCTTAGGAGCGGGAGGGGAGAAGCAGTACTTC | NA | TRBJ2-7 | TRBV7-9 | TRBD2
CASSQAGQVWSQHF | TGCGCCAGCAGCCAAGCGGGTCAGGTTTGGTCCCAGCATTTT | few | TRBJ1-5 | TRBV4-1 | NA
CSAKRSTDTQYF | TGCAGTGCTAAGCGGAGCACAGATACGCAGTATTTT | few | TRBJ2-3 | TRBV20-1 | NA
CASSLTGGAIREQFF | TGCGCCAGCAGCTTAACTGGGGGGGCGATCCGGGAGCAGTTCTTC | many | TRBJ2-1 | TRBV5-1 | NA
CASSLLPGTGIRTNTEAFF | TGTGCCAGCAGTTTATTACCCGGGACAGGGATACGGACGAACACTGAAGCTTTCTTT | few | TRBJ1-1 | TRBV27 | TRBD1
CASRGTMNTEAFF | TGTGCCAGCAGGGGGACAATGAACACTGAAGCTTTCTTT | NA | TRBJ1-1 | TRBV12-3/TRBV12-4 | NA
CASSLDRGSTGELFF | TGTGCCAGCAGCTTGGACAGGGGCAGCACCGGGGAGCTGTTTTTT | NA | TRBJ2-2 | TRBV5-4 | TRBD1
CASSPQTGGKTEAFF | TGTGCCAGCAGTCCTCAAACAGGGGGTAAAACTGAAGCTTTCTTT | few | TRBJ1-1 | TRBV6-1 | TRBD1
CAGASGANTGELFF | TGTGCCGGCGCGAGTGGGGCGAACACCGGGGAGCTGTTTTTT | NA | TRBJ2-2 | TRBV9 | NA
CSANARGQGFTDTQYF | TGCAGTGCTAACGCAAGGGGACAGGGCTTCACAGATACGCAGTATTTT | few | TRBJ2-3 | TRBV20-1 | TRBD1
CASRGGQWNTEAFF | TGTGCCAGCAGAGGGGGACAGTGGAACACTGAAGCTTTCTTT | NA | TRBJ1-1 | TRBV12-3/TRBV12-4 | TRBD1
CAVGLPANTGELFF | TGTGCCGTCGGACTGCCGGCGAACACCGGGGAGCTGTTTTTT | few | TRBJ2-2 | TRBV10-3 | NA
CASSPPPSYEQYF | TGTGCCAGCAGCCCCCCCCCCAGCTACGAGCAGTACTTC | NA | TRBJ2-7 | TRBV5-6 | NA
CSAAFRETQYF | TGCAGTGCTGCTTTCAGAGAGACCCAGTACTTC | few | TRBJ2-5 | TRBV20-1 | NA
CSIGTFYNEQFF | TGCAGCATCGGGACGTTCTACAATGAGCAGTTCTTC | NA | TRBJ2-1 | TRBV29-1 | NA
CASSDPTAGDTDTQYF | TGTGCCAGCAGTGACCCAACTGCGGGGGACACAGATACGCAGTATTTT | NA | TRBJ2-3 | TRBV25-1 | TRBD2
CASSLNRGGSYNEQFF | TGTGCCAGCAGCTTAAACAGGGGGGGGTCCTACAATGAGCAGTTCTTC | NA | TRBJ2-1 | TRBV7-3 | NA
CATSENPGTGRDTQYF | TGTGCCACCAGTGAGAACCCCGGGACAGGAAGGGATACGCAGTATTTT | few | TRBJ2-3 | TRBV24-1 | TRBD1
CSVHAGGSWTDTQYF | TGCAGTGTTCATGCCGGCGGGAGTTGGACAGATACGCAGTATTTT | many | TRBJ2-3 | TRBV20-1 | TRBD2
CASSLIGSNEQFF | TGCGCCAGCAGCTTGATAGGAAGTAATGAGCAGTTCTTC | few | TRBJ2-1 | TRBV5-1 | NA
CASSLDGQGWAEAFF | TGTGCCAGCAGCTTGGATGGACAGGGGTGGGCTGAAGCTTTCTTT | NA | TRBJ1-1 | TRBV5-5 | TRBD1
CASSPPGSEAFF | TGTGCCAGCTCACCACCGGGTTCAGAAGCTTTCTTT | few | TRBJ1-1 | TRBV18 | NA